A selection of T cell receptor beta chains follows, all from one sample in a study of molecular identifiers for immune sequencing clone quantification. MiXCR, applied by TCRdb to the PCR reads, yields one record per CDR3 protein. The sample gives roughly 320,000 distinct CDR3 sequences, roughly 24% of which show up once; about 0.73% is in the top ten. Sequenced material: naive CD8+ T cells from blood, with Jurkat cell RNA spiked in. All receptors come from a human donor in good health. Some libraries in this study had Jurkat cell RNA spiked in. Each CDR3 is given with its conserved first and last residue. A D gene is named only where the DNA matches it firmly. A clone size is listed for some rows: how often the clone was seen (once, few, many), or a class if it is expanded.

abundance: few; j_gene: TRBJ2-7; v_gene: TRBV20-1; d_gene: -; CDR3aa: CSARDIRQAYEQYF; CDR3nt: TGCAGTGCTAGAGATATTCGGCAGGCCTACGAGCAGTACTTC
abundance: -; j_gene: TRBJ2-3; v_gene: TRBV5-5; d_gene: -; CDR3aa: CASSLATNLDTQYF; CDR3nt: TGTGCCAGCAGCTTGGCTACCAACCTAGATACGCAGTATTTT
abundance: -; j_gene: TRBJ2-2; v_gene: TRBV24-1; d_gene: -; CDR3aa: CATTGADTGELFF; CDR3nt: TGTGCCACCACGGGGGCCGACACCGGGGAGCTGTTTTTT
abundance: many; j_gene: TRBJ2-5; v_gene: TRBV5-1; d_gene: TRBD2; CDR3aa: CASSLVLGGSTHQETQYF; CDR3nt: TGCGCCAGCAGCTTGGTGTTGGGCGGGAGCACCCACCAAGAGACCCAGTACTTC
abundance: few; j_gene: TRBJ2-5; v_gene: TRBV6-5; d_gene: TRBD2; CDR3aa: CASSCGGLADGGETQYF; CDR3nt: TGTGCCAGCAGTTGCGGGGGACTAGCGGATGGGGGAGAGACCCAGTACTTC
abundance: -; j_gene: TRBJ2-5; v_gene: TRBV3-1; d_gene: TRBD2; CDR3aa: CASRPGLDGSQETQYF; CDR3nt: TGTGCCAGCAGGCCTGGACTAGATGGGAGCCAAGAGACCCAGTACTTC
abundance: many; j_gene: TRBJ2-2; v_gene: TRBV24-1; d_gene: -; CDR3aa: CATSDSMTPNINTGELFF; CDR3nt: TGTGCCACCAGTGATTCAATGACCCCAAATATCAACACCGGGGAGCTGTTTTTT
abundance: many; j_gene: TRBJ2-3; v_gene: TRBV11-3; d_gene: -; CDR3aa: CASSFGDTDTQYF; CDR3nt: TGTGCCAGCAGCTTTGGCGACACAGATACGCAGTATTTT
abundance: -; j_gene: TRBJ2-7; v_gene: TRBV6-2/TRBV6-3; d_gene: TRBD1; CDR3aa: CASSLVAGTGLYEQYF; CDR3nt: TGTGCCAGCAGTCTGGTAGCCGGGACAGGGCTCTACGAGCAGTACTTC
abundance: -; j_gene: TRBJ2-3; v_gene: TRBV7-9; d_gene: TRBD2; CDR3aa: CASSLTSGTWEDTRYF; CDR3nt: TGTGCCAGCAGCTTAACTAGCGGGACCTGGGAAGATACGCGGTATTTT
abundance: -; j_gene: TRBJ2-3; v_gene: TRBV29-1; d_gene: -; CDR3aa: CSVEQEGDTQYF; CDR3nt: TGCAGCGTTGAACAAGAGGGAGATACGCAGTATTTT
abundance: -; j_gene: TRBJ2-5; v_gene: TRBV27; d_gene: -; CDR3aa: CASSFDSLETQYF; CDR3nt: TGTGCCAGCAGTTTTGACAGTTTGGAGACCCAGTACTTC
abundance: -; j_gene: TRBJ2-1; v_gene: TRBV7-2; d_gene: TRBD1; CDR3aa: CASSSIRQGENEQFF; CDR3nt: TGTGCCAGCAGCAGTATTAGGCAGGGGGAAAATGAGCAGTTCTTC
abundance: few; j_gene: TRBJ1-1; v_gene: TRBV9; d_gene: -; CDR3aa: CASSVDGQTLNTEAFF; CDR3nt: TGTGCCAGCAGCGTAGACGGACAAACCCTGAACACTGAAGCTTTCTTT
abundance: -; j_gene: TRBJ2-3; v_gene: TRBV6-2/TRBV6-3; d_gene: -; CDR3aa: CASSEAGFPGDTQYF; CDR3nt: TGTGCCAGCAGTGAGGCGGGATTCCCCGGGGATACGCAGTATTTT
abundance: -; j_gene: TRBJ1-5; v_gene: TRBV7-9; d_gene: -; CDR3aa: CASSLSPDQHQHF; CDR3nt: TGTGCCAGCAGCTTATCCCCAGATCAGCACCAGCATTTT
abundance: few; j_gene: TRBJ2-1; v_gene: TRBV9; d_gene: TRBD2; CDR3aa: CASSGSGLAGGIRNYNEQFF; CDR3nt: TGTGCCAGCAGCGGCTCGGGACTAGCGGGAGGGATACGAAATTACAATGAGCAGTTCTTC
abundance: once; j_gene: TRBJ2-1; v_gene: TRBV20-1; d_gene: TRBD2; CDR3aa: CSARDQPLGGLAGDNEQFF; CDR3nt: TGCAGTGCTAGAGATCAACCGCTAGGAGGGCTAGCGGGAGACAATGAGCAGTTCTTC
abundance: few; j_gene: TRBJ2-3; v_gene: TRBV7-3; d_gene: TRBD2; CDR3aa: CASSLIGFSGRLFTDTQYF; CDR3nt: TGTGCCAGCAGCTTAATTGGTTTTAGCGGGAGATTGTTCACAGATACGCAGTATTTT
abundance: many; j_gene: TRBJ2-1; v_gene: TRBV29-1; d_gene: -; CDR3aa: CSVAGVEQFF; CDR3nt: TGCAGCGTTGCGGGGGTTGAGCAGTTCTTC
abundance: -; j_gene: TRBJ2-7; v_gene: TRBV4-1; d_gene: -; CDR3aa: CASSQAPGTEQYF; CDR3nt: TGCGCCAGCAGCCAAGCCCCCGGGACCGAGCAGTACTTC
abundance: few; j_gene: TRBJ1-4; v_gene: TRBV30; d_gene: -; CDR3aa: CAWSRNEKLFF; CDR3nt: TGTGCCTGGAGTCGTAATGAAAAACTGTTTTTT
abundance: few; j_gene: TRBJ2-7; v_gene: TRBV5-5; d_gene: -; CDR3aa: CASSPEGEVGGSEQYF; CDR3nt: TGTGCCAGCAGCCCCGAAGGGGAGGTAGGAGGCAGCGAGCAGTACTTC
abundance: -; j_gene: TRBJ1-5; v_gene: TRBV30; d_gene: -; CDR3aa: CAWSVGTASNQPQHF; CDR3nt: TGTGCCTGGAGTGTAGGGACCGCTAGCAATCAGCCCCAGCATTTT
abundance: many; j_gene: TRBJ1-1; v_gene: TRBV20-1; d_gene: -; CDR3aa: CSARDIDILYEAFF; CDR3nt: TGCAGTGCTAGAGATATCGATATACTTTATGAAGCTTTCTTT
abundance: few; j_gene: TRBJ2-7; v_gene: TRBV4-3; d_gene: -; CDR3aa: CASSQRLMGRTGNEQYF; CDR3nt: TGCGCCAGCAGCCAACGTTTAATGGGGCGGACCGGGAACGAGCAGTACTTC
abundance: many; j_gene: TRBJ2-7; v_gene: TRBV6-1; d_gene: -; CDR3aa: CASADSRDYEQYF; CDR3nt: TGTGCCAGCGCGGACAGTCGGGACTACGAGCAGTACTTC
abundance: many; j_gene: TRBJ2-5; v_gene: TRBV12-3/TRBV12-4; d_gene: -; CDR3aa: CASSFKRFQETQYF; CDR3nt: TGTGCCAGCAGTTTTAAAAGGTTTCAAGAGACCCAGTACTTC
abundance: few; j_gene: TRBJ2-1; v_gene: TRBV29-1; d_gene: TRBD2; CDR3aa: CSARLAGGPDNEQFF; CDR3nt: TGCAGCGCCAGACTAGCGGGAGGGCCGGACAATGAGCAGTTCTTC
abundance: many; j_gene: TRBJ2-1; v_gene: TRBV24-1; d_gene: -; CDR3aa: CATSDYQRGHNEQFF; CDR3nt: TGTGCCACCAGTGATTACCAAAGGGGTCACAATGAGCAGTTCTTC
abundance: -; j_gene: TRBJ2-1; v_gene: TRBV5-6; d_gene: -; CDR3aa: CASSLGDLRSF; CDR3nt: TGTGCCAGCAGCTTGGGTGACCTCCGGTCCTTC
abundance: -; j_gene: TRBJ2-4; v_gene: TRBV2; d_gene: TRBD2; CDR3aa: CASSEGGSIQYF; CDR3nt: TGTGCCAGCAGTGAGGGCGGGAGCATTCAGTACTTC
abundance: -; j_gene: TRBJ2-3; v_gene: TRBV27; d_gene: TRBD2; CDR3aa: CACSLAGGPDTQYF; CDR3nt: TGTGCCTGCAGCCTAGCGGGGGGGCCCGATACGCAGTATTTT
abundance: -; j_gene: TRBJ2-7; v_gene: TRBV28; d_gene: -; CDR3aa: CASSLDAAYEQYF; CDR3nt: TGTGCCAGCAGTTTGGACGCGGCCTACGAGCAGTACTTC
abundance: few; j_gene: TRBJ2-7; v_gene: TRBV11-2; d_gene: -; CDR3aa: CASSLEPGLREQYF; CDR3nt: TGTGCCAGCAGCTTAGAGCCAGGGCTTCGCGAGCAGTACTTC
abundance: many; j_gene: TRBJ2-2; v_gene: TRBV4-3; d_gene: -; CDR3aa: CASSQGQHTGELFF; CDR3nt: TGCGCCAGCAGCCAAGGTCAGCACACCGGGGAGCTGTTTTTT
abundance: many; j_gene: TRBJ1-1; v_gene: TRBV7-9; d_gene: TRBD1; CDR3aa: CASSSGTGGDTEAFF; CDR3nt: TGTGCCAGCAGCTCAGGGACAGGGGGTGACACTGAAGCTTTCTTT
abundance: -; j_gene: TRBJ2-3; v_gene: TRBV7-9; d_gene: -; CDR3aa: CASSYVGDTQYF; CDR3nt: TGTGCCAGCAGCTATGTGGGGGATACGCAGTATTTT
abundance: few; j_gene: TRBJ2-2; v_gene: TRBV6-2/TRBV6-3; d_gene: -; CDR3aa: CASSYFGPNTGELFF; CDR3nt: TGTGCCAGCAGTTACTTCGGACCGAACACCGGGGAGCTGTTTTTT
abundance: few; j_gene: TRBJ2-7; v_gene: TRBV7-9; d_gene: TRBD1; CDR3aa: CASSYPTGESSYEQYF; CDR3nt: TGTGCCAGCAGCTACCCGACAGGGGAAAGCTCCTACGAGCAGTACTTC
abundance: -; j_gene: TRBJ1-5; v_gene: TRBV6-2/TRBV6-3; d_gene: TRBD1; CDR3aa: CASSCSGGRDQPQHF; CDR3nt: TGTGCCAGCAGTTGCTCAGGGGGCAGGGATCAGCCCCAGCATTTT
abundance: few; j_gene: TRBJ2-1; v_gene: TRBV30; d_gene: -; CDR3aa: CAWRSAIGLNEQFF; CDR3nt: TGTGCCTGGAGGAGCGCCATAGGCCTAAATGAGCAGTTCTTC
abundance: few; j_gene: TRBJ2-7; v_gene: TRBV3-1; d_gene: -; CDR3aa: CASSQELATYEQYF; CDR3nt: TGTGCCAGCAGCCAAGAGTTAGCTACCTACGAGCAGTACTTC
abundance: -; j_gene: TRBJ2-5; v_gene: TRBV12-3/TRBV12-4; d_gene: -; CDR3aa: CASSIRDNKFQETQYF; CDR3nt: TGTGCCAGCAGTATCCGGGACAATAAGTTCCAAGAGACCCAGTACTTC
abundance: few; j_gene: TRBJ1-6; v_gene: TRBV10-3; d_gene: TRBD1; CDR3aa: CAISSTGLYGNSPLHF; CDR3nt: TGTGCCATCAGCTCGACAGGGCTCTACGGGAATTCACCCCTCCACTTT
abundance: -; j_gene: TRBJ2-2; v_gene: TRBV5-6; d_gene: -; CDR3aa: CASSLDRVRMDTGELFF; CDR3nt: TGTGCCAGCAGCTTGGACAGGGTGCGGATGGACACCGGGGAGCTGTTTTTT
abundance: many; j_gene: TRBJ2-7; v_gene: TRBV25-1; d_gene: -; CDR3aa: CASSDHYNYEQYF; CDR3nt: TGTGCCAGCAGTGATCATTATAACTACGAGCAGTACTTC
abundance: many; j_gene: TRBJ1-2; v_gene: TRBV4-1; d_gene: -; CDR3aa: CASSQTGTPYGYTF; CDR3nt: TGCGCCAGCAGCCAAACAGGGACACCCTATGGCTACACCTTC
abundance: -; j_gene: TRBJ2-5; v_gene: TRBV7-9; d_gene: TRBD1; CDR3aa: CASGPTGKFETQYF; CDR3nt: TGTGCCAGCGGCCCGACAGGGAAATTCGAGACCCAGTACTTC